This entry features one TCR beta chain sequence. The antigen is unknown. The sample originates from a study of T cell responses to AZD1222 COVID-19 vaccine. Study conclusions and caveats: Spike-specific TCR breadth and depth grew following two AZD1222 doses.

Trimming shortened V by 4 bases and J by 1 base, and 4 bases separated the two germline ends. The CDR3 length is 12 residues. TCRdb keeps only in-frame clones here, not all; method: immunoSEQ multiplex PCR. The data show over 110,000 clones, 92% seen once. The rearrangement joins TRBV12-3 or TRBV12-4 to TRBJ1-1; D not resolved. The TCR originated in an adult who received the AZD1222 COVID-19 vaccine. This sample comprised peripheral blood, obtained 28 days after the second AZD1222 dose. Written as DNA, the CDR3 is TGTGCCAGCAGTTCGAAGAACACTGAAGCTTTCTTT. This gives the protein CASSSKNTEAFF.